A single sample gave rise to the 3 T cell receptor beta chains below, sequenced in a study of T cell repertoires in cytomegalovirus infection (dated by TCRdb to the late 2010s). For sequencing, an Illumina HiSeq 1500 was employed. The raw public data were reprocessed by TCRdb itself: fastp quality trimming at Q25, MiXCR clonotype calling, in-frame beta chains only. Entries that share a CDR3 protein sequence are merged under the most common genes and DNA. This sample has about half a million distinct CDR3 sequences in its table, and more than 40% of those were observed once. About two fifths of the sample is in the top ten clones. Their specific antigens are unknown. The treatment or condition tag for this specimen amounts to: in vitro stimulation with specific CMV peptide epitopes to enrich CMV-specific T cells. Sequencing was performed on cultured PBMCs, taken from culture after CMV antigen stimulation. The receptors derive from a human donor in good health (CMV status not recorded). Some clones in this sample may be carry-over from other donors' samples.

This clonotype was counted only a few times. The chain employs TRBV7-9 and TRBJ2-2, with 13 bases identical to TRBD2. This CDR3 region has 16 residues. From germline, CDR1 is SEHNR and CDR2 FQNEAQ (reference sequence). Trimming removed 5 bases from V and 4 bases from J; junction bases left unmatched: 4. This CDR3 reads CASSPLAGGRTGELFF. CDR3 in DNA: TGTGCCAGCAGCCCACTAGCGGGAGGGCGCACCGGGGAGCTGTTTTTT.

The chain carries TRBV2 and TRBJ1-6; 9 nucleotides agree with TRBD1. The junction had 10 bases not matched to a gene; V was cut back by 5 bases and J by 11 bases. CDR1 is SNHLY, CDR2 FYNNEI, per germline. CDR3 length: 15 residues. CDR3 region: CASSRDRDEGAPLHF. The CDR3 bases are TGTGCCAGCAGTCGGGACAGGGATGAAGGGGCACCCCTCCACTTT.

Many counts were recorded for this clonotype. This chain links TRBV7-2 with TRBJ2-5; no firm D call. With 5 bases removed from V and 4 bases from J, the gap between germline ends came to 11 bases. CDR3 size: 13 residues. The germline gives CDR1 SGHTA, CDR2 FQGNSA. CDR3 coding DNA: TGTGCCAGCAGCCCCGCTGGTCGAGAGACCCAGTACTTC. Its translation is CASSPAGRETQYF. The full variable domain, completed using reference TRBV7-2 and TRBJ2-5, is GAGVSQSPSNKVTEKGKDVELRCDPISGHTALYWYRQSLGQGLEFLIYFQGNSAPDKSGLPSDRFSAERTGGSVSTLTIQRTQQEDSAVYLCASSPAGRETQYFGPGTRLLVL.